The rows below give T cell receptor beta chains drawn from one sample of a study of blood T cell repertoires in COVID-19. Using immunoSEQ multiplex PCR, the repertoire was profiled, and TCRdb retains in-frame clones only, with some absent. The sample records 110,000 to 150,000 clones, 65% to 80% being singletons. The specimen sequenced was peripheral blood. These receptors were collected from a man aged 55 to 69 with acute or convalescent COVID-19. The CDR3 runs from the conserved cysteine through the conserved F or W. The D gene is left open where the match is weak. Size values are once, few and many counts, or a class for expanded clones, and some rows have none.

clone size: .
D gene: .
J gene: TRBJ2-3
V gene: TRBV5-1
CDR3 DNA: TGCGCCAGCAGCCAGGGAGGCCCAGATACGCAGTATTTT
CDR3 protein: CASSQGGPDTQYF

clone size: .
D gene: .
J gene: TRBJ1-1
V gene: TRBV7-9
CDR3 DNA: TGTGCCAGCAGCTTATTAACGGGGTCCGCGGGCACTGAAGCTTTCTTT
CDR3 protein: CASSLLTGSAGTEAFF

clone size: .
D gene: TRBD1
J gene: TRBJ2-3
V gene: TRBV19
CDR3 DNA: TGTGCCAGTACTGCACAGGGGGCGAATACGCAGTATTTT
CDR3 protein: CASTAQGANTQYF

clone size: once
D gene: TRBD1
J gene: TRBJ2-7
V gene: TRBV28
CDR3 DNA: TGTGCCAGCAGTTTGGGACAGGGATACTACGAGCAGTACTTC
CDR3 protein: CASSLGQGYYEQYF

clone size: .
D gene: .
J gene: TRBJ1-5
V gene: TRBV6-5
CDR3 DNA: TGTGCCAGCAGACTCCTAGGGGGGCCCCAGCATTTT
CDR3 protein: CASRLLGGPQHF

clone size: .
D gene: .
J gene: TRBJ2-7
V gene: TRBV11-3
CDR3 DNA: TGTGCCAGCAGCTTAGGGCAACGCTACGAGCAGTACTTC
CDR3 protein: CASSLGQRYEQYF

clone size: .
D gene: TRBD1
J gene: TRBJ2-3
V gene: TRBV27
CDR3 DNA: TGTGCCAGCAGTTCAGCAGGGGGCGGCACAGATACGCAGTATTTT
CDR3 protein: CASSSAGGGTDTQYF

clone size: .
D gene: .
J gene: TRBJ2-5
V gene: TRBV7-3
CDR3 DNA: TGTGCCAGCAGCCAAGACCCGGGGTTCCAAGAGACCCAGTACTTC
CDR3 protein: CASSQDPGFQETQYF

clone size: .
D gene: TRBD1
J gene: TRBJ1-4
V gene: TRBV7-7
CDR3 DNA: TGTGCTAGCAGCCCGGGGACAGGTTGGGGTGAAAAACTGTTTTTT
CDR3 protein: CASSPGTGWGEKLFF

clone size: .
D gene: .
J gene: TRBJ1-4
V gene: TRBV6-5
CDR3 DNA: TGTGCCAGCAGTCACCGGAGGACTAATGAAAAACTGTTTTTT
CDR3 protein: CASSHRRTNEKLFF

clone size: once
D gene: TRBD1
J gene: TRBJ1-1
V gene: TRBV10-2
CDR3 DNA: TGCGCCAGCAGTGAGTCAACGACAGGGGTGGTTGCTGAAGCTTTCTTT
CDR3 protein: CASSESTTGVVAEAFF

clone size: .
D gene: TRBD1
J gene: TRBJ1-2
V gene: TRBV18
CDR3 DNA: TGTGCCAGCTCACCAACCGACGGGGGACAGTCATTCTATGGCTACACCTTC
CDR3 protein: CASSPTDGGQSFYGYTF

clone size: .
D gene: .
J gene: TRBJ2-1
V gene: TRBV9
CDR3 DNA: TGTGCCAGCAGCCCCTCGGGGGTAGGCTACAATGAGCAGTTCTTC
CDR3 protein: CASSPSGVGYNEQFF

clone size: few
D gene: TRBD1
J gene: TRBJ1-6
V gene: TRBV27
CDR3 DNA: TGTGCCAGCAGTGCCCGGGACAGTAATTCACCCCTCCACTTT
CDR3 protein: CASSARDSNSPLHF

clone size: .
D gene: TRBD1
J gene: TRBJ2-2
V gene: TRBV4-1
CDR3 DNA: TGCGCCAGCAGCCAAGATCCCGGACAGGGTATATTGAGTGGGGAGCTGTTTTTT
CDR3 protein: CASSQDPGQGILSGELFF

clone size: .
D gene: TRBD2
J gene: TRBJ2-7
V gene: TRBV2
CDR3 DNA: TGTGCCAGCAGGGAGGGAAGCGGGAGAGGCAACGAGCAGTACTTC
CDR3 protein: CASREGSGRGNEQYF

clone size: .
D gene: .
J gene: TRBJ2-7
V gene: TRBV5-1
CDR3 DNA: TGCGCCAGCAGCTTGGATTGGGGCAGTGGTTCCGGCTACGAGCAGTACTTC
CDR3 protein: CASSLDWGSGSGYEQYF

clone size: .
D gene: .
J gene: TRBJ2-4
V gene: TRBV18
CDR3 DNA: TGTGCCAGCTCACCATCACAGAGATTAGCCAAAAACATTCAGTACTTC
CDR3 protein: CASSPSQRLAKNIQYF

clone size: .
D gene: TRBD2
J gene: TRBJ2-7
V gene: TRBV4-1
CDR3 DNA: TGCGCCAGCAGCCAAGAGAAAGCGGGAGGGAGGTACGAGCAGTACTTC
CDR3 protein: CASSQEKAGGRYEQYF

clone size: .
D gene: TRBD2
J gene: TRBJ2-5
V gene: TRBV5-1
CDR3 DNA: TGCGCCAGCAGTGAACAGCGGGGGACCCAAGAGACCCAGTACTTC
CDR3 protein: CASSEQRGTQETQYF

clone size: .
D gene: .
J gene: TRBJ2-5
V gene: TRBV6-6
CDR3 DNA: TGTGCCAGCAACATGAACAGGGGGGGAGAGACCCAGTACTTC
CDR3 protein: CASNMNRGGETQYF

clone size: .
D gene: TRBD1
J gene: TRBJ2-7
V gene: TRBV10-3
CDR3 DNA: TGTGCCATCAGGGGGACAGATCCCTACGAGCAGTACTTC
CDR3 protein: CAIRGTDPYEQYF

clone size: .
D gene: TRBD1
J gene: TRBJ1-5
V gene: TRBV6-1
CDR3 DNA: TGTGCCAGCAGTGGGACAGGGGGCCTTAGCAATCAGCCCCAGCATTTT
CDR3 protein: CASSGTGGLSNQPQHF

clone size: .
D gene: TRBD2
J gene: TRBJ2-3
V gene: TRBV28
CDR3 DNA: TGTGCCAGCAGCATGGGACTAGCGGGAAGCACAGATACGCAGTATTTT
CDR3 protein: CASSMGLAGSTDTQYF

clone size: many
D gene: .
J gene: TRBJ1-1
V gene: TRBV10-3
CDR3 DNA: TGTGCCATCAGTGCCCAGGGGCGAGACACTGAAGCTTTCTTT
CDR3 protein: CAISAQGRDTEAFF

clone size: .
D gene: TRBD2
J gene: TRBJ2-7
V gene: TRBV6-5
CDR3 DNA: TGTGCCAGCGGATGGACTAGCGGAGGCTCCTACGAGCAGTACTTC
CDR3 protein: CASGWTSGGSYEQYF

clone size: .
D gene: .
J gene: TRBJ2-3
V gene: TRBV30
CDR3 DNA: TGTGCCTGGCGGGCGGGAACGAGCACAGATACGCAGTATTTT
CDR3 protein: CAWRAGTSTDTQYF

clone size: .
D gene: .
J gene: TRBJ2-1
V gene: TRBV9
CDR3 DNA: TGTGCCAGCAGCACTCGGAAGGGAGCGGCCTCCTACAATGAGCAGTTCTTC
CDR3 protein: CASSTRKGAASYNEQFF

clone size: .
D gene: .
J gene: TRBJ2-1
V gene: TRBV4-2
CDR3 DNA: TGTGCCAGCAGCCAAGATCCCCGGCGGAATGAGCAGTTCTTC
CDR3 protein: CASSQDPRRNEQFF

clone size: .
D gene: .
J gene: TRBJ1-1
V gene: TRBV6-4
CDR3 DNA: TGTGCCAGCAGCTACGCGAACAGGGCCGTAAACACTGAAGCTTTCTTT
CDR3 protein: CASSYANRAVNTEAFF

clone size: once
D gene: TRBD1
J gene: TRBJ2-3
V gene: TRBV3-1/TRBV3-2
CDR3 DNA: TGTGCCAGCAGCCAAGATAGGGGGACAGGAGGCACAGATACGCAGTATTTT
CDR3 protein: CASSQDRGTGGTDTQYF

clone size: .
D gene: TRBD2
J gene: TRBJ2-7
V gene: TRBV19
CDR3 DNA: TGTGCCAGTAGTCCGCGGACTAGCGGGAGTCTCGAGCAGTACTTC
CDR3 protein: CASSPRTSGSLEQYF

clone size: once
D gene: .
J gene: TRBJ2-3
V gene: TRBV7-2
CDR3 DNA: TGTGCCAGCAGCTTACCCGTGTCTCGCACAGATACGCAGTATTTT
CDR3 protein: CASSLPVSRTDTQYF

clone size: .
D gene: .
J gene: TRBJ2-5
V gene: TRBV18
CDR3 DNA: TGTGCCAGCTCACCAACCATGGGACAAGAGGGAGAGACCCAGTACTTC
CDR3 protein: CASSPTMGQEGETQYF

clone size: .
D gene: .
J gene: TRBJ2-1
V gene: TRBV7-7
CDR3 DNA: TGTGCTAGCAGCTTAGAGGACAGTGACAATGAGCAGTTCTTC
CDR3 protein: CASSLEDSDNEQFF

clone size: .
D gene: .
J gene: TRBJ1-6
V gene: TRBV6-5
CDR3 DNA: TGTGCCAGCAGTTACTCTTCCCAGGGATTTGGGCTGGTGTTT
CDR3 protein: CASSYSSQGFGLVF

clone size: .
D gene: TRBD1
J gene: TRBJ2-3
V gene: TRBV7-3
CDR3 DNA: TGTGCCAGCAGCCCCCGACAGGGGGCCTCAGATACGCAGTATTTT
CDR3 protein: CASSPRQGASDTQYF

clone size: .
D gene: .
J gene: TRBJ2-1
V gene: TRBV3-1/TRBV3-2
CDR3 DNA: TGTGCCAGCAGCCAAGAAGGAGACGGTGAGCAGTTCTTC
CDR3 protein: CASSQEGDGEQFF

clone size: few
D gene: .
J gene: TRBJ1-1
V gene: TRBV5-1
CDR3 DNA: TGCGCCAGCAGCTTTTTGGGGCCGGACACTGAAGCTTTCTTT
CDR3 protein: CASSFLGPDTEAFF

clone size: .
D gene: TRBD1
J gene: TRBJ2-5
V gene: TRBV7-9
CDR3 DNA: TGTGCCAGCAGCCCCAAGGGGGCAGTCCAAGAGACCCAGTACTTC
CDR3 protein: CASSPKGAVQETQYF

clone size: .
D gene: TRBD1
J gene: TRBJ2-1
V gene: TRBV6-4
CDR3 DNA: TGTGCCAGCAGCCTTTCCGGGACAGGCTACAATGAGCAGTTCTTC
CDR3 protein: CASSLSGTGYNEQFF

clone size: .
D gene: .
J gene: TRBJ2-5
V gene: TRBV5-1
CDR3 DNA: TGCGCCAGCAGCGCGCAACTAGCCGCGAATTTATACCAAGAGACCCAGTACTTC
CDR3 protein: CASSAQLAANLYQETQYF

clone size: .
D gene: .
J gene: TRBJ2-2
V gene: TRBV5-4
CDR3 DNA: TGTGCCAGCAGCTTTAACTGGAACACCGGGGAGCTGTTTTTT
CDR3 protein: CASSFNWNTGELFF

clone size: .
D gene: .
J gene: TRBJ2-2
V gene: TRBV5-1
CDR3 DNA: TGCGCCAGCAAGTCAACAGGGAACACCGGGGAGCTGTTTTTT
CDR3 protein: CASKSTGNTGELFF

clone size: .
D gene: .
J gene: TRBJ2-3
V gene: TRBV19
CDR3 DNA: TGTGCCAGTAGTATCGGGGATGGCACAGATACGCAGTATTTT
CDR3 protein: CASSIGDGTDTQYF

clone size: .
D gene: TRBD2
J gene: TRBJ2-7
V gene: TRBV6-6
CDR3 DNA: TGTGCCAGCCAGACTAGCGGGAGCGTCTACGAGCAGTACTTC
CDR3 protein: CASQTSGSVYEQYF